Following are 11 T cell receptor beta chains from one sample sequenced in a study of identical twins. TCRdb called the 5' RACE reads again in MiXCR, with one record for every CDR3 protein. The sample holds 350,000 to 450,000 distinct CDR3 sequences, 18% seen once. Material for sequencing was naive T cells sorted from blood. All receptors derive from a man over 45 in good health.

This clonotype was seen more than once but under ten times. The V call is TRBV7-2, the J call TRBJ1-5; D not resolved. The germline V gene encodes CDR1 SGHTA and CDR2 FQGNSA. The V and J ends lost 1 base and 6 bases respectively, with 7 bases between them. This CDR3 spans 13 amino acids. The CDR3: CASSLGFSQPQHF. The CDR3 bases are TGTGCCAGCAGCTTAGGCTTTTCTCAGCCCCAGCATTTT.

This clonotype came up a few times. The chain couples TRBV12-3 or TRBV12-4 to TRBJ2-3; 10 bases fit TRBD2. The V segment lost 3 bases and the J segment 2 bases; nucleotides outside the gene matches: 5. The CDR3 spans 16 residues. CDR3: CASSLASGGSTDTQYF. The CDR3 coding sequence is TGTGCCAGCAGTTTGGCTAGCGGGGGATCCACAGATACGCAGTATTTT.

CDR3 sequence (DNA): TGTGCCAGCTCACCACAGTCACAGCAAGAGACCCAGTACTTC. Protein product: CASSPQSQQETQYF. The V gene is TRBV18, the J gene TRBJ2-5; no reliable D call. The length of the CDR3 is 14 residues. V lost 1 base and J lost 2, with 8 bases in between. Looked up from germline, CDR1 is KGHSH and CDR2 is LQKENI.

This clonotype was seen more than once but under ten times. This chain joins TRBV5-4 and TRBJ2-3; 8 positions match TRBD2. Germline loops: CDR1 SGHNT, CDR2 YYREEE (reference sequence). V gave up 0 bases and J gave up 2 bases; unmatched junction bases: 2. This CDR3 has 15 amino acids. The CDR3 DNA reads as TGTGCCAGCAGCTTGGTAGCGGGATACACAGATACGCAGTATTTT. This sequence encodes CASSLVAGYTDTQYF.

V usage is TRBV7-2 and J usage is TRBJ2-7, with TRBD1 matching 9 bases. V dropped 2 bases and J dropped 3; count of bases not matched to a gene: 11. In germline, CDR1 is SGHTA, CDR2 FQGNSA. There are 17 residues in the CDR3. CDR3 loop: CASSLLVAGTGLYEQYF. The CDR3 nucleotides read TGTGCCAGCAGCTTACTAGTCGCGGGGACAGGGCTCTACGAGCAGTACTTC. Full variable domain (rest looked up from reference TRBV7-2 and TRBJ2-7): GAGVSQSPSNKVTEKGKDVELRCDPISGHTALYWYRQSLGQGLEFLIYFQGNSAPDKSGLPSDRFSAERTGGSVSTLTIQRTQQEDSAVYLCASSLLVAGTGLYEQYFGPGTRLTVT.

This clonotype was observed at least ten times. The CDR3 region has the DNA TGTGCCAGCAGCCACAGGGGTCCGACAGATACGCAGTATTTT. Translation: CASSHRGPTDTQYF. The chain combines TRBV7-9 with TRBJ2-3; 7 nucleotides align to TRBD1. The V and J ends lost 5 bases and 3 bases, in that order; junction bases with no gene match: 5. The CDR3 extends over 14 amino acids. Germline CDR1 SEHNR, CDR2 FQNEAQ (reference sequence).

The chain combines TRBV15 with TRBJ1-5; 11 bases match TRBD1. This CDR3 contains 17 residues. Trimming took 3 bases from V and 4 from J; bases not matched to a gene: 8. The germline V gene encodes CDR1 LNHNV and CDR2 YYDKDF (reference sequence). CDR3 in DNA: TGTGCCACCAGCAGCTCAAGGACAGGGGGCGGAAATCAGCCCCAGCATTTT. This translates into CATSSSRTGGGNQPQHF. Combining the CDR3 with reference TRBV15 and TRBJ1-5 gives the whole variable domain DAMVIQNPRYQVTQFGKPVTLSCSQTLNHNVMYWYQQKSSQAPKLLFHYYDKDFNNEADTPDNFQSRRPNTSFCFLDIRSPGLGDTAMYLCATSSSRTGGGNQPQHFGDGTRLSIL.

This clonotype has a count of ten or more. The J gene is TRBJ1-4, the V gene TRBV4-2; tentatively, D is TRBD1 (6 bases). Deletions cut 2 bases from V and 9 bases from J, with 13 bases between. Germline V gene lookup returns CDR1 LGHNA and CDR2 YNFKEQ. The CDR3 spans 14 residues. The CDR3 is CASSQMGGKKKLFF. DNA of the CDR3: TGTGCCAGCAGCCAAATGGGGGGCAAGAAAAAACTGTTTTTT.

This clonotype was recorded many times. The J gene is TRBJ1-6, the V gene TRBV12-3 or TRBV12-4; D unclear. The CDR3 consists of 13 residues. The V and J ends lost 8 bases and 10 bases respectively, with 15 bases between them. The CDR3 nucleotides read TGTGCCAGCTTAGGACTGGCCGGCTCACCCCTCCACTTT. Translating gives CASLGLAGSPLHF.

This clonotype has a handful of counts. The chain joins TRBV5-1 to TRBJ1-2, with 9 bases aligning to TRBD1. This CDR3 region has 17 residues. Germline lookup yields CDR1 SGHRS and CDR2 YFSETQ. The trim removed 4 bases at V and 4 bases at J, leaving 14 bases unmatched. CDR3 DNA: TGCGCCAGCAGCCCCCCCAGGGGACAGGGATCGCTCTATGGCTACACCTTC. Residues: CASSPPRGQGSLYGYTF.

This clonotype was seen ten or more times. The chain employs TRBV12-3 or TRBV12-4 and TRBJ2-1; D could derive from TRBD1 or TRBD2 (6 bases each). The CDR3 runs to 15 residues. Trimming took 5 bases from V and 4 from J, leaving 15 bases between them. The CDR3 DNA reads TGTGCCAGCAGTCCCCATGGGGGGCGGTACAATGAGCAGTTCTTC. This sequence encodes CASSPHGGRYNEQFF.